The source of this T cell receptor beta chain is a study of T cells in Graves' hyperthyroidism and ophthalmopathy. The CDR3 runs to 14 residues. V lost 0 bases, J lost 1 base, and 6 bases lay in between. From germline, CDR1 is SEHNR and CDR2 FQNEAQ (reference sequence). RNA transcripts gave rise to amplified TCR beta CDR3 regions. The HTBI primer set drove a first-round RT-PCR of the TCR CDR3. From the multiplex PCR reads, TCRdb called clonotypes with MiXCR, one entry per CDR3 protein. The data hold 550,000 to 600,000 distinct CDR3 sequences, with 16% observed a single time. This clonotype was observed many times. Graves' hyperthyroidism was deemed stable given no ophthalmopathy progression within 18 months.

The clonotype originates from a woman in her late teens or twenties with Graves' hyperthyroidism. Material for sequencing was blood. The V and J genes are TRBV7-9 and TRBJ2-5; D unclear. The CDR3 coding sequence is TGTGCCAGCAGCTTAGCGAACCTCCAAGAGACCCAGTACTTC. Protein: CASSLANLQETQYF.